Listed below are T cell receptor beta chains from one sample, sequenced in a study of blood T cell repertoires in COVID-19. The method was immunoSEQ multiplex PCR; TCRdb's version includes in-frame clones alone and lacks a portion of them. The sample has tens of thousands of clones, approximately 90% seen once. Sequenced sample: peripheral blood. Source of these receptors: a human donor with active COVID-19. The donor label of this sample is uncertain. Each CDR3 is given with its conserved first and last residue. The D gene is left open where the match is weak.

v_gene | d_gene | CDR3aa
TRBV4-1 | TRBD1 | CASSQADTGGYGYTF
TRBV7-3 | . | CASSPTQGKGYTF
TRBV13 | TRBD2 | CASSRGLESGAPTDTQYF
TRBV7-9 | . | CASSLASRAGAEKLFF
TRBV6-5 | . | CASSYTTGNTEAFF
TRBV7-3 | TRBD1 | CASSPFRDSRAWDTDTQYF
TRBV5-4 | TRBD2 | CASGTSGHNEQFF
TRBV4-1 | TRBD2 | CASSPLAGETYNEQFF
TRBV4-1 | . | CASSQVFGQRAYNEQFF
TRBV19 | TRBD1 | CASRPIGTGLFDF
TRBV18 | . | CASSPGGEGNQPQHF
TRBV2 | TRBD1 | CASSALSGGDSETQYF
TRBV5-4 | TRBD2 | CASNSGGSTDTQYF
TRBV12-5 | TRBD1 | CASEQGAVDEKLFF
TRBV6-2/TRBV6-3 | . | CASSYSGQWPNIQYF
TRBV7-2 | . | CASSLKADMNTEAFF
TRBV5-1 | TRBD2 | CASSLGRGGRDTQYF
TRBV9 | TRBD1 | CASSVGSRGRWGSSSGANVLTF
TRBV7-2 | TRBD1 | CASSRDRENEQFF
TRBV5-5 | . | CASSLSGGPLHF
TRBV6-4 | . | CASSAARGPSDTQYF
TRBV24-1 | . | CATSDTKLTRDGTGELFF
TRBV7-9 | . | CASSPSPPRLYNEQFF
TRBV6-5 | . | CASSYSSYDSYEQYF
TRBV12-3/TRBV12-4 | . | CASSFRGPYGYTF
TRBV15 | . | CATSIRLDPTDTQYF
TRBV11-3 | . | CASSLGQGNTEAFF
TRBV7-8 | . | CASSFLRGAGTYEQYF
TRBV7-2 | TRBD2 | CASSLEGSGGVRELFF
TRBV7-8 | . | CASSPNQETQYF
TRBV28 | . | CASSPQTLAYEQYF
TRBV11-2 | . | CASSLVASLDEQFF
TRBV19 | . | CASSTGQTNEAFF
TRBV7-8 | . | CASRPIDFQETQYF
TRBV7-3 | . | CASSLRGGHGYTF
TRBV19 | TRBD1 | CATLDRGYPGNVLTF
TRBV9 | TRBD1 | CASSKGQPFYEQYF
TRBV6-2/TRBV6-3 | . | CASSSLYNEQFF
TRBV7-8 | . | CASSKLSGSQETQYF
TRBV28 | . | CASILDRNQPQHF
TRBV6-5 | . | CASSYMGASTDTQYF
TRBV11-2 | TRBD1 | CASSLEGVTGALFF
TRBV11-2 | . | CASSSTGGRGSWETQYF
TRBV5-1 | TRBD1 | CASSPGQGGYEQYF
TRBV7-9 | TRBD1 | CASSLADRGHQPQHF
TRBV28 | . | CASTLTNGNTIYF
TRBV6-2/TRBV6-3 | TRBD1 | CASSYAMPGQGEQYF